This T cell receptor beta chain was recovered during a study of T cells after yellow fever vaccination. The sample holds a few counts of this clonotype. The V gene lost 4 bases and the J gene lost 0 bases, with 15 bases spanning the gap. Germline CDR1 reads SGHRS; CDR2 reads YFSETQ. This CDR3 contains 16 residues. TCRdb re-called the 5' RACE reads with MiXCR, one entry per CDR3 protein. The sample shows about 580,000 distinct CDR3 sequences, around a sixth of them seen only once. The chain recombines TRBV5-1 with TRBJ2-3; D is possibly TRBD1 (5 bases). This material consisted of PBMCs, taken more than 4 days after the first yellow fever vaccination. This sequence was found in a young man who received the YFV17D yellow fever vaccine. CDR3 residues: CASSPTGPSSTDTQYF. The CDR3 DNA follows: TGCGCCAGCAGCCCTACAGGCCCCTCTAGCACAGATACGCAGTATTTT.